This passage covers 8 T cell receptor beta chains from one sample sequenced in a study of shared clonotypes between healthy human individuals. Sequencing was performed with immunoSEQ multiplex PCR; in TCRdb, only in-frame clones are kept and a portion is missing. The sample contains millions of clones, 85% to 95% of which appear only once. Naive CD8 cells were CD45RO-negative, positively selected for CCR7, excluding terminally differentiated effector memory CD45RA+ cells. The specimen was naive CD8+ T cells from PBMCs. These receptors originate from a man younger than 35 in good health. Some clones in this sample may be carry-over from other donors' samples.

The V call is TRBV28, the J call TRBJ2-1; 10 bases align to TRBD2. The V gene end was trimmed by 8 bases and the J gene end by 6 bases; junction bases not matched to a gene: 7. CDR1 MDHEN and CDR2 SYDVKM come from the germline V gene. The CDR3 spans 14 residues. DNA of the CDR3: TGTGCCAGCCAGAGCGGGAGGGCCTTCAATGAGCAGTTCTTC. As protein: CASQSGRAFNEQFF.

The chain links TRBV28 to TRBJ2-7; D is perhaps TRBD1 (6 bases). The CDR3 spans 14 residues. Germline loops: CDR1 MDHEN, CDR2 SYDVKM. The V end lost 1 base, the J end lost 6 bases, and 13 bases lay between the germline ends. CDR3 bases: TGTGCCAGCAGTTTATTAACCGTCAGGGGCGAGCAGTACTTC. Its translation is CASSLLTVRGEQYF.

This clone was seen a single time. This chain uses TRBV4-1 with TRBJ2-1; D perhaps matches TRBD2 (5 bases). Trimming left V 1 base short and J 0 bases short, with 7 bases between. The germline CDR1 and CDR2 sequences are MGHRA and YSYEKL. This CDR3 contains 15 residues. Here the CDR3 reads CASSQGADSYNEQFF. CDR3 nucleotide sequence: TGCGCCAGCAGCCAAGGAGCGGACTCCTACAATGAGCAGTTCTTC.

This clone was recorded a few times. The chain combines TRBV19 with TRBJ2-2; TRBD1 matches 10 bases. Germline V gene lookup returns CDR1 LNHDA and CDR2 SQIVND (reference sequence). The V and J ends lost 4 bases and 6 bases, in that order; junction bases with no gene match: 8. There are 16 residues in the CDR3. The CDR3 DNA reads TGTGCCAGTAGTACCTCACCGGGACAGGGGCCCGGGGAGCTGTTTTTT. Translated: CASSTSPGQGPGELFF.

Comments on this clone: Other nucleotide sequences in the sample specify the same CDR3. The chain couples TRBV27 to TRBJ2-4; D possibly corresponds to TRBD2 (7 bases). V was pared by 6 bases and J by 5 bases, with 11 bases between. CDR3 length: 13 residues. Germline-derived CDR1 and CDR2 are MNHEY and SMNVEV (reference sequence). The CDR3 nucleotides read TGTGCCAGCAGCCTCGGGGGGCAAAACATTCAGTACTTC. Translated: CASSLGGQNIQYF.

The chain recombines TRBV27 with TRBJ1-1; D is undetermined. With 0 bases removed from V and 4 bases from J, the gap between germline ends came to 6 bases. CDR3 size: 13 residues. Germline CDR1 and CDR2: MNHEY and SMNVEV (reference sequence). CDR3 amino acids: CASSLSPITEAFF. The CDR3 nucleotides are TGTGCCAGCAGTTTATCCCCGATCACTGAAGCTTTCTTT.

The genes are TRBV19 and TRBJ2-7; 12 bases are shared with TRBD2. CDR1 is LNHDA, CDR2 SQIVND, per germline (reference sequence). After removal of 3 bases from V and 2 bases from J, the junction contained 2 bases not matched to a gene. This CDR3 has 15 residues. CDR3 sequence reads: CASSMTSGSPYEQYF. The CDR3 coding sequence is TGTGCCAGTAGTATGACTAGCGGGAGCCCCTACGAGCAGTACTTC.

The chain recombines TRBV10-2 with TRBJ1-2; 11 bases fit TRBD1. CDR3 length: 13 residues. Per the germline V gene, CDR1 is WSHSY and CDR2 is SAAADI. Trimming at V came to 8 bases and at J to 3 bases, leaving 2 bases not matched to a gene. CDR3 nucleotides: TGCGCCAGCGGGGACAGGGGGTACTATGGCTACACCTTC. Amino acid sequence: CASGDRGYYGYTF.